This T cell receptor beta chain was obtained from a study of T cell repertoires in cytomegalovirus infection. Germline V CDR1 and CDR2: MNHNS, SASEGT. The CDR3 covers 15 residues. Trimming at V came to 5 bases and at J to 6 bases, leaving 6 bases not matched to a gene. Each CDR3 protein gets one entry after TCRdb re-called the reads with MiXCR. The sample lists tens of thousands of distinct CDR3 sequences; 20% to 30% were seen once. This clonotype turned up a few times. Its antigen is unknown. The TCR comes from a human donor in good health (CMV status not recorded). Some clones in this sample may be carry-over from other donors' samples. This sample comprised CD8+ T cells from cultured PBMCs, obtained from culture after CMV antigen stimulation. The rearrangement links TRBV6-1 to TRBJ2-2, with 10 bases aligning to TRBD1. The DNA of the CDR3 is TGTGCCAGCAGTCTCCGGGACAGGGGACCCGGGGAGCTGTTTTTT. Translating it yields CASSLRDRGPGELFF.